These 9 T cell receptor beta chains originate from one sample sequenced in a study of cytomegalovirus exposure and HLA in healthy donors. The PCR made use of 60 Vbeta and 13 Jbeta primers. Clones were sequenced by immunoSEQ multiplex PCR, and TCRdb holds only the in-frame ones, with some missing. The table records 150,000 to 200,000 clones, roughly 80% of them present only once. The sample consisted of PBMCs. These receptor sequences come from a human donor in good health.

The table lists this clone with a few counts. The rearrangement uses TRBV4-3 and TRBJ1-4; no clear D gene. The germline V gene has CDR1 LGHNA and CDR2 YSLEER. The V end was cut by 3 bases, the J end by 8 bases, with 13 bases between. CDR3 length equals 14 residues. The CDR3 coding sequence is TGCGCCAGCAGCCATGAACCACGAGCGGAAAAACTGTTTTTT. Translating it yields CASSHEPRAEKLFF.

This clone was picked up a small number of times. The chain combines TRBV4-3 with TRBJ2-5; D might be TRBD1 (5 bases). This CDR3 spans 15 amino acids. Deletions cut 0 bases from V and 2 bases from J, with 10 bases between. The germline V gene has CDR1 LGHNA and CDR2 YSLEER. In DNA, the CDR3 is TGCGCCAGCAGCCAAGATAGGAACAGGCAAGAGACCCAGTACTTC. Translation: CASSQDRNRQETQYF.

The chain combines TRBV19 with TRBJ2-7; possibly TRBD2 for D (6 bases). Germline assignment: CDR1 LNHDA and CDR2 SQIVND (reference sequence). V shed 3 bases and J shed 0 bases, with 15 bases lying between them. The CDR3 contains 16 residues. CDR3 DNA sequence: TGTGCCAGTAGTATGGGACTGGGGGAAAGCTCCTACGAGCAGTACTTC. Its translation: CASSMGLGESSYEQYF.

This rearrangement joins TRBV11-2 to TRBJ2-7; 14 bases fit TRBD2. V shed 1 base, J shed 5 bases, and the junction held 4 bases outside the gene matches. Germline CDR1 is SGHAT and CDR2 is FQNNGV. The CDR3 runs to 16 residues. The CDR3 spells CASSLATSGGADEQYF. The CDR3 DNA reads as TGTGCCAGCAGCTTAGCGACTAGCGGGGGGGCGGACGAGCAGTACTTC.

This clone appeared a few times. CDR3 sequence (DNA): TGTGCCAGCAGCGTAGGGGAGGGAAATTCACCCCTCCACTTT. This sequence encodes CASSVGEGNSPLHF. This chain joins TRBV9 and TRBJ1-6; D ambiguous. This CDR3 comprises 14 residues. V gave up 0 bases and J gave up 7 bases, with 8 bases separating them. Per the germline V gene, CDR1 is SGDLS and CDR2 is YYNGEE.

The V call is TRBV5-1, the J call TRBJ2-7; TRBD1 matches at 9 bases. Germline assignment: CDR1 SGHRS and CDR2 YFSETQ. This CDR3 region has 17 residues. J lost 4 bases, V lost 0 bases, and 11 bases had no gene match. CDR3 nucleotides: TGCGCCAGCAGCTTGGAGGAGCGTGGGACAGGGTGGTACGAGCAGTACTTC. Translated, it gives CASSLEERGTGWYEQYF.

This clone was counted a few times. The chain carries TRBV29-1 and TRBJ2-7; 12 nucleotides agree with TRBD1. V lost 7 bases to trimming and J lost 5 bases; unmatched junction nucleotides: 3. CDR1 is SQVTM and CDR2 is ANQGSEA in the germline V gene. The CDR3 has 12 residues. CDR3 sequence: CSGGQGANEQYF. CDR3 DNA sequence: TGCAGCGGGGGACAGGGGGCCAACGAGCAGTACTTC.

This chain connects TRBV7-9 to TRBJ2-2; D not resolved. Germline CDR1 and CDR2: SEHNR and FQNEAQ (reference sequence). The CDR3 runs 15 residues. V was shortened by 2 bases and J by 3 bases, with 10 bases between the two germline ends. CDR3 protein: CASSLWAFDTGELFF. The CDR3 nucleotides read TGTGCCAGCAGCTTATGGGCTTTCGACACCGGGGAGCTGTTTTTT.

The rearrangement uses TRBV11-3 and TRBJ2-5; TRBD2 is a possible D gene (5 bases). The CDR3 contains 17 residues. The V and J ends lost 2 bases and 3 bases respectively, with 19 bases between them. Germline CDR1 reads SGHNT; CDR2 reads YENEEA. CDR3 sequence: CASSLLWGSAGKETQYF. CDR3 nucleotide sequence: TGTGCCAGCAGCTTATTATGGGGTTCGGCGGGCAAAGAGACCCAGTACTTC.